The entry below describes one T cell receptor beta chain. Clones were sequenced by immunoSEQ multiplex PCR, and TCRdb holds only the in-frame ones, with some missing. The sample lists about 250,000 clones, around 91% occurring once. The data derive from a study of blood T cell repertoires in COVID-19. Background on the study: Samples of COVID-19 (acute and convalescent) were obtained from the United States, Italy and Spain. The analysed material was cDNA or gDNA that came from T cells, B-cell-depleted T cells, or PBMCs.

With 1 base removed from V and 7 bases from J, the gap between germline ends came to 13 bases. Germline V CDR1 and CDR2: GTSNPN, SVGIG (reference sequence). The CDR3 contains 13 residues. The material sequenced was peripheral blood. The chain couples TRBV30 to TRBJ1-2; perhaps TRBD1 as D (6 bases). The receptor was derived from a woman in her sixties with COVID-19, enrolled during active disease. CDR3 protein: CAWSEAQGAGYTF. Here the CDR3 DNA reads TGTGCCTGGAGTGAGGCACAGGGCGCTGGCTACACCTTC.